The TCR beta chain described here comes from a study of blood T cell repertoires in COVID-19. Whole-study context: Spain, Italy and the United States supplied samples that represented acute and convalescent COVID-19. Sources were T cells, B-cell-depleted T cells, or PBMCs; the material itself was cDNA or gDNA.

After removal of 6 bases from V and 8 bases from J, the junction contained 9 bases not matched to a gene. There are 13 residues in the CDR3. Clones were sequenced by immunoSEQ multiplex PCR, and TCRdb holds only the in-frame ones, with some missing. The table has 270,000 or so clones, roughly 84% seen once. The material sequenced was peripheral blood. The V call is TRBV12-3 or TRBV12-4, the J call TRBJ1-1; 7 bases are shared with TRBD1. This TCR came from a woman aged 18-30 years with acute or convalescent COVID-19. In DNA, the CDR3 is TGTGCCAGCAGCCTCGCAGGACAGGCAGAAGCTTTCTTT. It encodes CASSLAGQAEAFF.